The TCR beta chain described here comes from a study of T cell responses to AZD1222 COVID-19 vaccine. Trimming took off 1 base at V and 6 bases at J, with 18 bases between the two ends. Germline-derived CDR1 and CDR2 are SQVTM and ANQGSEA. The CDR3 loop spans 16 amino acids. Clones were sequenced by immunoSEQ multiplex PCR, and TCRdb holds only the in-frame ones, with some missing. The table records some 96,000 clones, around nine tenths of them present only once. V gene TRBV29-1 combines with J gene TRBJ2-2; D is perhaps TRBD1 (5 bases). The receptor's source is an adult in good health. The source was peripheral blood, collected on day 0 of AZD1222 vaccination. The CDR3 region has the DNA TGCAGCGTTGAAGGTGTAGTGCCAGGGCGGTCCGGGGAGCTGTTTTTT. The encoded protein is CSVEGVVPGRSGELFF.